This entry describes one T cell receptor beta chain. Libraries were prepared by immunoSEQ multiplex PCR; TCRdb keeps only in-frame clonotypes and omits some of them. The sample holds 63,000 or so clones, roughly 90% seen once. With V trimmed by 0 bases and J by 2 bases, 5 bases remained unmatched. Germline V gene lookup returns CDR1 SGHVS and CDR2 FNYEAQ. The CDR3 consists of 17 residues. This sample stems from a study of control samples from healthy donors and cancer patients. This clonotype was obtained from a man in his fifties or sixties with colorectal cancer. V is TRBV7-6 and J is TRBJ2-3; TRBD2 matches 10 bases. Sequencing input: PBMCs. CDR3 DNA: TGTGCCAGCAGCTTAGCGGCACTAGCGGGGCACACAGATACGCAGTATTTT. As protein: CASSLAALAGHTDTQYF. The full variable domain, its missing parts supplied by reference TRBV7-6 and TRBJ2-3, is GAGVSQSPRYKVTKRGQDVALRCDPISGHVSLYWYRQALGQGPEFLTYFNYEAQQDKSGLPNDRFSAERPEGSISTLTIQRTEQRDSAMYRCASSLAALAGHTDTQYFGPGTRLTVL.